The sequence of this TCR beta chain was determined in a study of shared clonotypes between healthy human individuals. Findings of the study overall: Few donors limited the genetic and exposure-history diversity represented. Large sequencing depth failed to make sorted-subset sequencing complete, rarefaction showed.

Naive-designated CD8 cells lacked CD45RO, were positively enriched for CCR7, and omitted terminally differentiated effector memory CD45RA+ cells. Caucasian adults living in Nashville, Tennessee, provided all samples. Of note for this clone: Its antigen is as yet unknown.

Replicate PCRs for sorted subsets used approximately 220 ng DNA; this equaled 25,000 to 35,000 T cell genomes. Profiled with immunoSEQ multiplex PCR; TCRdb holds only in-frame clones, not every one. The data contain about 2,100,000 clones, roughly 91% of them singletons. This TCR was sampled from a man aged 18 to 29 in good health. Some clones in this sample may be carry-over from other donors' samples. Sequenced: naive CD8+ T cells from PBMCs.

CDR3 amino acids: CASSWGGNEQYF. CDR3 nucleotides: TGCGCCAGCAGCTGGGGAGGGAACGAGCAGTACTTC. The chain couples TRBV5-1 to TRBJ2-7; TRBD2 matches 7 bases. Per the germline V gene, CDR1 is SGHRS and CDR2 is YFSETQ. Trimming took 3 bases from V and 5 from J; bases not matched to a gene: 2. The CDR3 extends over 12 amino acids. Together with reference TRBV5-1 and TRBJ2-7, the CDR3 gives the full variable domain: KAGVTQTPRYLIKTRGQQVTLSCSPISGHRSVSWYQQTPGQGLQFLFEYFSETQRNKGNFPGRFSGRQFSNSRSEMNVSTLELGDSALYLCASSWGGNEQYFGPGTRLTVT.